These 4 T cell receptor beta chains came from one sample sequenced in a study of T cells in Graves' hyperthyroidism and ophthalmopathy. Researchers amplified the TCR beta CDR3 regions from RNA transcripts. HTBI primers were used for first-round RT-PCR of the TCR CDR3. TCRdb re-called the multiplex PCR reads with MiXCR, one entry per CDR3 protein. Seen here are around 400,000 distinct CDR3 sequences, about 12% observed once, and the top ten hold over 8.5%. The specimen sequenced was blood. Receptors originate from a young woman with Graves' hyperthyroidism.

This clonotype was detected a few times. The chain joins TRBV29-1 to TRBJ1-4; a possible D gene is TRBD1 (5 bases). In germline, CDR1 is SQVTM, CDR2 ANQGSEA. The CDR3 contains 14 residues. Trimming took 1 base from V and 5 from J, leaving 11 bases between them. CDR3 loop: CSVEVGRGNEKLFF. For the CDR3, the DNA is TGCAGCGTTGAAGTTGGACGGGGGAATGAAAAACTGTTTTTT.

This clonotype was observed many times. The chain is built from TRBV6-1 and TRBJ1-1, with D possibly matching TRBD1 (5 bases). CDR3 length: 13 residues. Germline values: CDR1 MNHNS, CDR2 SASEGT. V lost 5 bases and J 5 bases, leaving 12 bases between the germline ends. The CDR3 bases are TGTGCCAGCAGTCTCGGGACGGCTACTGAAGCTTTCTTT. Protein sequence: CASSLGTATEAFF.

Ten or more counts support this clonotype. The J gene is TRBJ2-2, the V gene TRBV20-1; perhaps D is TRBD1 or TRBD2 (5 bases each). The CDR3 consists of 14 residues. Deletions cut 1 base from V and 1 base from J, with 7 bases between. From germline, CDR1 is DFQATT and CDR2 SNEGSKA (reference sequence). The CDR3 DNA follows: TGCAGTGCTAGAGGGGGGAGGAACACCGGGGAGCTGTTTTTT. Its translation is CSARGGRNTGELFF.

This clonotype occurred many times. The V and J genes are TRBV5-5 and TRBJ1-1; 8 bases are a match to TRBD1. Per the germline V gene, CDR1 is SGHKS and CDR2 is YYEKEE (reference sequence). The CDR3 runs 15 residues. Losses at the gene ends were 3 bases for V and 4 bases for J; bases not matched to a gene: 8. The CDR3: CASSSDRVGGTEAFF. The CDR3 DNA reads TGTGCCAGCAGCTCGGACAGGGTTGGCGGCACTGAAGCTTTCTTT.